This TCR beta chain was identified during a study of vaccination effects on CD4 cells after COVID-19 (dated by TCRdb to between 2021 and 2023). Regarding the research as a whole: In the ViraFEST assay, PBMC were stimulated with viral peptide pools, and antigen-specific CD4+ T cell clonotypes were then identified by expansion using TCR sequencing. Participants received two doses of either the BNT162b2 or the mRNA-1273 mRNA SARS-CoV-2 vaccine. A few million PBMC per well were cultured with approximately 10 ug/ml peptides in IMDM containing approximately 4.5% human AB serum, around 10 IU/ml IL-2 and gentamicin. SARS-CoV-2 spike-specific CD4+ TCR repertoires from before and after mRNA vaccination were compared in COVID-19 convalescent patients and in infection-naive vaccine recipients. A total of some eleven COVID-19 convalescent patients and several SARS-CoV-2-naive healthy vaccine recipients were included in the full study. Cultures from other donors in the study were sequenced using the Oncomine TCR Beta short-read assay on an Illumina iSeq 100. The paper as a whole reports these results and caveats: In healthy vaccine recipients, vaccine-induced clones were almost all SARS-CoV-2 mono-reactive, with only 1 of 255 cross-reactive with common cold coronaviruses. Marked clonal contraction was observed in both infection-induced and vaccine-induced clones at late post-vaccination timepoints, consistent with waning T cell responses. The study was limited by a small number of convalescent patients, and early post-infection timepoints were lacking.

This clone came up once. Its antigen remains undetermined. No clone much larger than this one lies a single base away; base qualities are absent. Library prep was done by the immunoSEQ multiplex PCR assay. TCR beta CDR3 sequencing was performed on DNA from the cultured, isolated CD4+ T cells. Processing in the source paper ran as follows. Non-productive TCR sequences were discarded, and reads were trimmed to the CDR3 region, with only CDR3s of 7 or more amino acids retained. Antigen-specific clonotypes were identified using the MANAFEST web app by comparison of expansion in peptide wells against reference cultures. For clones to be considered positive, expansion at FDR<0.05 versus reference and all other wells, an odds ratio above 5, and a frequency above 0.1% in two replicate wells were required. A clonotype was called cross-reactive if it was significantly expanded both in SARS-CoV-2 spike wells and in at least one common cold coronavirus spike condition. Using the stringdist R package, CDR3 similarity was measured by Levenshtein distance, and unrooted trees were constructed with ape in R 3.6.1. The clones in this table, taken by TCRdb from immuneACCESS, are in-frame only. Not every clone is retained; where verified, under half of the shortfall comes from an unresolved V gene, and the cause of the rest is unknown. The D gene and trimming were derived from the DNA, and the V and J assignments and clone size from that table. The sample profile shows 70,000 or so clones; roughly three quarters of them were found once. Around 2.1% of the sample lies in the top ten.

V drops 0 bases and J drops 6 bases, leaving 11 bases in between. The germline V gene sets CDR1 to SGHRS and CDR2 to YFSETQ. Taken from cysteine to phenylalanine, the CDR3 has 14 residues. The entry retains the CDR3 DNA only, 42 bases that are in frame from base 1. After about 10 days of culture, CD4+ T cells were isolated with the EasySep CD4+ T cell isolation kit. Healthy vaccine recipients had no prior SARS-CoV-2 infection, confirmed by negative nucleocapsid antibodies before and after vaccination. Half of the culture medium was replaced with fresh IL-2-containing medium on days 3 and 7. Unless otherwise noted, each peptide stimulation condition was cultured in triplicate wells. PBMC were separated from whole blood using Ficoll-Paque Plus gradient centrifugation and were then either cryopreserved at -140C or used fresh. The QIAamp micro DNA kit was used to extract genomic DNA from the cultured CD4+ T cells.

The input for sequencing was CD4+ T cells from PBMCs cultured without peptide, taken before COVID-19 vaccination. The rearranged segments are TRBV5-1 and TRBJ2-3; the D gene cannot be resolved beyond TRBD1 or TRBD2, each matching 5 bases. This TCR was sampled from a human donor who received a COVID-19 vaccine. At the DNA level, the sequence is TGCGCCAGCAGCTTGGCGACCGGGGCGGATACGCAGTATTTT. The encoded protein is CASSLATGADTQYF.